Below, 2 T cell receptor beta chains from the same sample are listed, as sequenced in a study of blood T cell repertoires in COVID-19. Here immunoSEQ multiplex PCR was the method, and the copy in TCRdb shows in-frame clones only, minus some. The repertoire includes approximately 350,000 clones, more than 70% of them detected once, and about 3% sits in the top ten. The specimen was peripheral blood. These receptors were taken from a woman aged 25 to 45 with COVID-19, enrolled during active disease.

The chain uses TRBV3-1 (or the pseudogene TRBV3-2) and TRBJ2-2; unclear D gene. Germline V lookup: CDR1 LGHDT, CDR2 YNNKEL (reference sequence). The CDR3 extends over 14 amino acids. Trimming cost V 0 bases and J 8 bases, with 10 bases left between them. CDR3 protein: CASSQDRRTGELFF. As DNA, the CDR3 is TGTGCCAGCAGCCAAGATCGGAGAACGGGGGAGCTGTTTTTT.

This clone was seen once. The rearrangement links TRBV18 to TRBJ1-5; D ambiguous. The V gene's germline CDR1 is KGHSH and CDR2 LQKENI. Trimming removed 3 bases from V and 3 bases from J, with 9 bases in between. The CDR3 runs to 14 residues. The CDR3 DNA follows: TGTGCCAGCTCACCTGGGAGTTACAATCAGCCCCAGCATTTT. The encoded protein is CASSPGSYNQPQHF.